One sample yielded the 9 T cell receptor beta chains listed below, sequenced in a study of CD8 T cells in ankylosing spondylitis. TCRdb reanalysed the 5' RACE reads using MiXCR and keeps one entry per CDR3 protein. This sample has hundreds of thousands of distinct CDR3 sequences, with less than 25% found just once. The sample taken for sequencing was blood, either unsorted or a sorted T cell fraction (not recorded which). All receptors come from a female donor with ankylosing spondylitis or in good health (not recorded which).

The CDR3 reads CASSSYYGDTQYF. The CDR3 DNA sequence: TGTGCCAGCAGCTCCTACTATGGGGATACGCAGTATTTT. The V call is TRBV7-2, the J call TRBJ2-3; no definite D call. Germline lookup yields CDR1 SGHTA and CDR2 FQGNSA. This CDR3 comprises 13 residues. Trimming took 4 bases from V and 6 from J, leaving 11 bases between them. Based on the CDR3 plus reference TRBV7-2 and TRBJ2-3, the full variable domain is GAGVSQSPSNKVTEKGKDVELRCDPISGHTALYWYRQSLGQGLEFLIYFQGNSAPDKSGLPSDRFSAERTGGSVSTLTIQRTQQEDSAVYLCASSSYYGDTQYFGPGTRLTVL.

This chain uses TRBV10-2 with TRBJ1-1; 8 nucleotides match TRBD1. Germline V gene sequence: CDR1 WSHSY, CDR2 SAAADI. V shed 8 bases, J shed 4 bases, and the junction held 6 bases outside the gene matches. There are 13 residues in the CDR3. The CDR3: CASRAGGATEAFF. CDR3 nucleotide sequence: TGCGCCAGCCGTGCAGGGGGCGCCACTGAAGCTTTCTTT.

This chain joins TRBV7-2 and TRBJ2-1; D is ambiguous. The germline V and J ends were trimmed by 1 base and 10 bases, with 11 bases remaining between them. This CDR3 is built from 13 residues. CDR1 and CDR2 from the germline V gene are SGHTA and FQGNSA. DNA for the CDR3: TGTGCCAGCAGCTTAGGATTTGGCTGGGAGCAGTTCTTC. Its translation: CASSLGFGWEQFF.

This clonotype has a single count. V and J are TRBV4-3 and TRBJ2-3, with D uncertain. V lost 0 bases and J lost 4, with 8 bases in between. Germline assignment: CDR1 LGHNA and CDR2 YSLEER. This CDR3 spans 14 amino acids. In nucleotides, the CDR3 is TGCGCCAGCAGCCAAGATGTGGCCCCAGATACGCAGTATTTT. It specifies CASSQDVAPDTQYF.

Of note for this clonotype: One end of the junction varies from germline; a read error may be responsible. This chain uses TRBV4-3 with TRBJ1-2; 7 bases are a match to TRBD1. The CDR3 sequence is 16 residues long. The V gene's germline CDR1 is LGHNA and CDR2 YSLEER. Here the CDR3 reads CASSQEAGQLIYGYTF. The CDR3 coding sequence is TGCGCCAGCAGCCAAGAAGCGGGACAGCTAATCTATGGATACACCTTC.

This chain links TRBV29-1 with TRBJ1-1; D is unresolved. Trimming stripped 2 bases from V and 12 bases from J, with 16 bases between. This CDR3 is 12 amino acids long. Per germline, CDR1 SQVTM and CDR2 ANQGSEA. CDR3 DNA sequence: TGCAGCGTTGAAACCCGGCTGGGTAGGTCTTTCTTT. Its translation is CSVETRLGRSFF.

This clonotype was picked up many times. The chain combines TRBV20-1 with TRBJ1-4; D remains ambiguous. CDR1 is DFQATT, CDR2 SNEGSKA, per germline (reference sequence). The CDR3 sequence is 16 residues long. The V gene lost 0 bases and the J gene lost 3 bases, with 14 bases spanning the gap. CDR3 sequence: CSARDSWRAANEKLFF. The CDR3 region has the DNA TGCAGTGCTAGAGATAGTTGGAGGGCAGCTAATGAAAAACTGTTTTTT.

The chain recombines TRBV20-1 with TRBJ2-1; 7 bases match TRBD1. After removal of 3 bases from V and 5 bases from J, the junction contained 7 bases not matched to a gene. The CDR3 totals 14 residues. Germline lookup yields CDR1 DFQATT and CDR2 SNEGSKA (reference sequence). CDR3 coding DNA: TGCAGTGCTAGGAGAAGGGGGCAAGACAATGAGCAGTTCTTC. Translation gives CSARRRGQDNEQFF.

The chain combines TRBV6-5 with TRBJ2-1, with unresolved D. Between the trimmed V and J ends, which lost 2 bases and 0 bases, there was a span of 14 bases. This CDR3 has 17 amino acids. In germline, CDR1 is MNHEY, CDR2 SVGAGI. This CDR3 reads CASSYSYKSVSYNEQFF. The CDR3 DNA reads TGTGCCAGCAGTTACAGTTACAAGAGCGTCTCCTACAATGAGCAGTTCTTC.